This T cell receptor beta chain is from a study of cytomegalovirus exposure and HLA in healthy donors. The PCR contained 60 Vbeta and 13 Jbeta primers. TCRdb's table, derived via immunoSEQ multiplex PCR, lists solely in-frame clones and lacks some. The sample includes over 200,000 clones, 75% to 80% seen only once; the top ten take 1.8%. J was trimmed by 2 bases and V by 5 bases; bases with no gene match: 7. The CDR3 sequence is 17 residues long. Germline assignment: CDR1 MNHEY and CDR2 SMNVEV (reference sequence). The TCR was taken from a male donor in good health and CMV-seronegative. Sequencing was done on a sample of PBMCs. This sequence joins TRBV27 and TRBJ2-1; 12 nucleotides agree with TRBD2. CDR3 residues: CASSTRLAGEPYNEQFF. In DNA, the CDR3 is TGTGCCAGCAGTACCCGACTAGCGGGAGAGCCCTACAATGAGCAGTTCTTC.